The text below deals with one T cell receptor (beta chain). Its antigen target is currently unknown. No much larger clone is present one base from it, and per-base qualities are unavailable. One collaborating source in Seattle enrolled patients during active infection and followed them longitudinally through the course of disease. The collaborating institutions used their own protocols to collect whole blood in K2EDTA tubes. Collaborator samples were shipped for TCRbeta analysis as frozen whole blood, isolated PBMCs, or DNA extracted from either sample type. This sample stems from a study of blood T cell repertoires in COVID-19 (TCRdb year 2020). Turning to the overall study: Samples from collaborators originated in the United States, Italy and Spain and spanned both the acute and convalescent phases of COVID-19. The prospective study material was composed of cDNA or gDNA derived from T cells, B-cell-depleted T cells, or PBMCs. Deeply sampled blood TCRbeta repertoires from subjects exposed to, actively infected with, or recovered from COVID-19 were included in the dataset. A freely available public database, intended as a resource for researchers studying the immune response to SARS-CoV-2, is where the repertoires were released. The samples were drawn from two sources: the first 160 participants of the ongoing ImmuneRACE study, and over 950 subjects contributed by 6 global collaborators. Nearly every sample came with metadata listing a de-identified subject ID, COVID-19 status, age in years and sex. Where available, HLA class I and class II types were taken from metadata supplied by the sample provider and were not determined by assay-based typing. Overall study results and their limits: Clinical and demographic metadata were provided uncurated, with the amount varying by source and participant.

TCRbeta CDR3 regions were amplified from genomic DNA by means of the immunoSEQ Assay, a bias-controlled multiplex PCR. Turning to the authors' computational methods: The number of nucleated cells in each sample was estimated from the amplification of reference gene primers within the assay. To quantify the absolute abundance of each unique TCRbeta CDR3 rearrangement, sequence reads were collapsed and filtered. For each sample, productive Simpson clonality was calculated as the square root of Simpson's diversity index over productive rearrangements. TCRdb holds this immuneACCESS table with in-frame rearrangements only. Some clones are missing; in checked studies, unresolved V genes explain under half, and the rest has no known cause. The D gene and trimming were derived from the DNA, and the V and J assignments and clone size from that table. This sample holds about 210,000 clones; almost 85% were observed only once. The ten largest make up approximately 2.3% of the sample.

V trim: 0 bases; J trim: 3 bases; unmatched bases: 6. From cysteine to phenylalanine, the CDR3 is 16 amino acids long. Only the CDR3 part of the read is kept: 48 bases, read in frame from the first base. Looking up the germline V gene yields CDR1 LGHNA and CDR2 YSLEER. The clonotype originates from a woman aged 70-85 years with COVID-19, enrolled during active disease. The sample taken for sequencing was peripheral blood. Rearrangement joined TRBV4-3 to TRBJ2-3; 7 nucleotides in the junction match TRBD1. The encoded CDR3 is CASSQEIDRVTDTQYF. In nucleotides, the sequence is TGCGCCAGCAGCCAAGAAATAGACAGGGTAACAGATACGCAGTATTTT.